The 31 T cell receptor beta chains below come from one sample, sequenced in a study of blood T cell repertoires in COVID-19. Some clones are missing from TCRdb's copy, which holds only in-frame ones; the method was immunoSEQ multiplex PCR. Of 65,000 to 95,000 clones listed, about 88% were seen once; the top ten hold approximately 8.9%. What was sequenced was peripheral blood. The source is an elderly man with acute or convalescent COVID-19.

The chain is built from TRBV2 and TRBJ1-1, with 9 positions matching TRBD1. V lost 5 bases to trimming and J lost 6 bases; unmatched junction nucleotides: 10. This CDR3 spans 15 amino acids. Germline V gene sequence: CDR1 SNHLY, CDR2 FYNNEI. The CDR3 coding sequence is TGTGCCAGCAGTCAAAGACAGGGGACAGGGTCTGAAGCTTTCTTT. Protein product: CASSQRQGTGSEAFF.

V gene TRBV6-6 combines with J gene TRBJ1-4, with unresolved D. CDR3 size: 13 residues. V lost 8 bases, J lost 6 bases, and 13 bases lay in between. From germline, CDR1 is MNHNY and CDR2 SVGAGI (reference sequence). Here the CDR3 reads CASEGGVDEKLFF. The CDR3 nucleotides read TGTGCCAGCGAGGGCGGAGTTGATGAAAAACTGTTTTTT.

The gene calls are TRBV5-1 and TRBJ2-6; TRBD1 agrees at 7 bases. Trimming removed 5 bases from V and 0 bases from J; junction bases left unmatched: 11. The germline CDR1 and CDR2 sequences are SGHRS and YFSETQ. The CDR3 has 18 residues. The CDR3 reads CASSSTGSLFSGANVLTF. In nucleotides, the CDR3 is TGCGCCAGCAGTTCGACAGGGAGCCTCTTCTCTGGGGCCAACGTCCTGACTTTC.

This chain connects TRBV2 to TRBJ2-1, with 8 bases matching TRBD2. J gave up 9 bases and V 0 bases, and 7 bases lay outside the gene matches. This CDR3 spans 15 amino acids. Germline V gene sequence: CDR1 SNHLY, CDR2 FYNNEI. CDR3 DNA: TGTGCCAGCAGTGAAGCGGGCGCGGGAGGTGGTGAGCAGTTCTTC. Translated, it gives CASSEAGAGGGEQFF.

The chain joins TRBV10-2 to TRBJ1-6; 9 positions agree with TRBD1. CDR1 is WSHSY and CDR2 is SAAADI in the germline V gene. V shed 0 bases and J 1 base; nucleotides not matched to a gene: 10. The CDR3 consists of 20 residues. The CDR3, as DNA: TGCGCCAGCAGTGAGTCGAGGACAGGGGCAGGGAGTTCCTATAATTCACCCCTCCACTTT. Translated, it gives CASSESRTGAGSSYNSPLHF.

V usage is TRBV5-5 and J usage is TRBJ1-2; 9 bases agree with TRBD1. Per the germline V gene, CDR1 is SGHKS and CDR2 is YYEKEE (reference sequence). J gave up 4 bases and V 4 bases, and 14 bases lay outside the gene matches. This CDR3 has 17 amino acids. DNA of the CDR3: TGTGCCAGCAGCGCCCTCCCGGGACAGGGTTTTAGCTATGGCTACACCTTC. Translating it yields CASSALPGQGFSYGYTF.

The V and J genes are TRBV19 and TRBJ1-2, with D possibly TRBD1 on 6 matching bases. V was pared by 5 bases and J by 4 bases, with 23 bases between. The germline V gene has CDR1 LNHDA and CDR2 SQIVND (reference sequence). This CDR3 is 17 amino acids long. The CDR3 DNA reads TGTGCCAGTAGTTCCTCGCGTGGGGACAAGAAATTCTATGGCTACACCTTC. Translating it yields CASSSSRGDKKFYGYTF.

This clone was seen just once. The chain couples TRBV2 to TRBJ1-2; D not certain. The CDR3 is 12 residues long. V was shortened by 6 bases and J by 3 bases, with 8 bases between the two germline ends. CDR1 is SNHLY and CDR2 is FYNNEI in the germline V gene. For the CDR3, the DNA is TGTGCCAGCAGGGAGATCGACTATGGCTACACCTTC. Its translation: CASREIDYGYTF.

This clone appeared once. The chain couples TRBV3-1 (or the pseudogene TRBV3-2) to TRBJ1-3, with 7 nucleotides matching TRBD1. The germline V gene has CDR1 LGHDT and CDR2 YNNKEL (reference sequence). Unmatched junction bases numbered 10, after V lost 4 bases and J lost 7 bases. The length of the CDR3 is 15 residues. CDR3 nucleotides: TGTGCCAGCAGCCCCCGACCCCCAGGGGGGAACACCATATATTTT. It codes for CASSPRPPGGNTIYF.

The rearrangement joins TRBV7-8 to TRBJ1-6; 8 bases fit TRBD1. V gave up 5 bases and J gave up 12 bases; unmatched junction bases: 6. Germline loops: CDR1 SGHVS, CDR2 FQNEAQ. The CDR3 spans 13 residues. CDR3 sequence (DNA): TGTGCCAGCAGCCAGGACAGGGACAAACCCCTCCACTTT. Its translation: CASSQDRDKPLHF.

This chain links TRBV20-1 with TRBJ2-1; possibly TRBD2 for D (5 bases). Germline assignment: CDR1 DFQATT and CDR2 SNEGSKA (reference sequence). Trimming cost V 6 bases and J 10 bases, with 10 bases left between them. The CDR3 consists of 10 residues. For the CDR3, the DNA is TGCAGTGCCCTCGGGAAGGAGCAGTTCTTC. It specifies CSALGKEQFF.

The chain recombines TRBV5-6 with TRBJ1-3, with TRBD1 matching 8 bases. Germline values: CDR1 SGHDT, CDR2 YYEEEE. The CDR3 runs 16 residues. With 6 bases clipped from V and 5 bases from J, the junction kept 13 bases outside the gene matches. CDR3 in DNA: TGTGCCAGCACCGCCTCCGATGGACAGGGTCGAAACACCATATATTTT. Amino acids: CASTASDGQGRNTIYF.

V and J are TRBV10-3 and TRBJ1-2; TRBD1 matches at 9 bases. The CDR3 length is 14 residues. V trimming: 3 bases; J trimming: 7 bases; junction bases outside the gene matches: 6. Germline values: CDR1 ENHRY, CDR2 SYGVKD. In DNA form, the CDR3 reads TGTGCCATCAGTGACGGACAGGGGACTATTGGCTACACCTTC. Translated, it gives CAISDGQGTIGYTF.

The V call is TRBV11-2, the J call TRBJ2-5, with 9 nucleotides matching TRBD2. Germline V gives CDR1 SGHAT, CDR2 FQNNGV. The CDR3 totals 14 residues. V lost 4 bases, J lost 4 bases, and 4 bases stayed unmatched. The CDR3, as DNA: TGTGCCAGCAGCTCGGGACTAGCAACAGAGACCCAGTACTTC. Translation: CASSSGLATETQYF.

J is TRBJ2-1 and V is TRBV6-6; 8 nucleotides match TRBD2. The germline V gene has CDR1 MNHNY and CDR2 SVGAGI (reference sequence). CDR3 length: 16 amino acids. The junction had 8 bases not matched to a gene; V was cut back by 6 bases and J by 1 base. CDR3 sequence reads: CASSEGSGVSYNEQFF. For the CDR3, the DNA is TGTGCCAGCAGCGAGGGTAGCGGGGTATCCTACAATGAGCAGTTCTTC.

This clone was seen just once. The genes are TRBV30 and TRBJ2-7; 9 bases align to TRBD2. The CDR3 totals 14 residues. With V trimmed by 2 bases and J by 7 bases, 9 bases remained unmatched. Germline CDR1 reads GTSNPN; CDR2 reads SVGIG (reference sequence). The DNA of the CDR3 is TGTGCCTGGAGTCCCGACCCCCTAGCGGGAGAGCAGTACTTC. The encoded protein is CAWSPDPLAGEQYF.

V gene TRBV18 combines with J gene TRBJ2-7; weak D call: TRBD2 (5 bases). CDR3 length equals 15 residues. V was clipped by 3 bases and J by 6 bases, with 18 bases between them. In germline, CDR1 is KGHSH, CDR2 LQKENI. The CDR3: CASSPGSSGGGEQYF. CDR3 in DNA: TGTGCCAGCTCACCTGGGAGTTCTGGAGGAGGCGAGCAGTACTTC.

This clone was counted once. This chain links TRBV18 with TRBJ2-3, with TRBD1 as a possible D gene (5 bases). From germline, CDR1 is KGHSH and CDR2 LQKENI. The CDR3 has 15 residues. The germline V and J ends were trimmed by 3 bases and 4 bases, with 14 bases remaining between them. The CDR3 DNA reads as TGTGCCAGCTCACCGTCTTTAGGGGCCCCAGATACGCAGTATTTT. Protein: CASSPSLGAPDTQYF.

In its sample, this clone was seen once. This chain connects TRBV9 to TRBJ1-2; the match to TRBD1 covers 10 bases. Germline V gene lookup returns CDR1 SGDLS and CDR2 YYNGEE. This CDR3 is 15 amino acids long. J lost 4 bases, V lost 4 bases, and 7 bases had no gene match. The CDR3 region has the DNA TGTGCCAGCAGCCCAGGGACAGGGGTGCGCTATGGCTACACCTTC. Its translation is CASSPGTGVRYGYTF.

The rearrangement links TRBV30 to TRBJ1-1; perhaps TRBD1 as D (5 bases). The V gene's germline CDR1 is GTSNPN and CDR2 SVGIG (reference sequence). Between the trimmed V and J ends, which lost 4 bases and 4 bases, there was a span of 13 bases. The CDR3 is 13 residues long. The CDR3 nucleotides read TGTGCCTGGAAGGTAGGGGCTTCCACTGAAGCTTTCTTT. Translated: CAWKVGASTEAFF.

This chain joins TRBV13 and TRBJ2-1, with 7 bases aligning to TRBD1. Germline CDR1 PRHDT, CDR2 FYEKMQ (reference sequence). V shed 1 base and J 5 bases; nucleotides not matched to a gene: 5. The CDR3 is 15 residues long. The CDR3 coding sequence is TGTGCCAGCAGCTTAGAGGACAGGTCCCACAATGAGCAGTTCTTC. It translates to CASSLEDRSHNEQFF.

The CDR3 sequence is CASSPSTRSGANVLTF. CDR3 bases: TGTGCCAGCAGCCCGTCGACAAGGTCTGGGGCCAACGTCCTGACTTTC. V and J are TRBV9 and TRBJ2-6; D gene ambiguous. CDR1 is SGDLS, CDR2 YYNGEE, per germline. Trimming removed 4 bases from V and 1 base from J, with 12 bases in between. The CDR3 has 16 amino acids.

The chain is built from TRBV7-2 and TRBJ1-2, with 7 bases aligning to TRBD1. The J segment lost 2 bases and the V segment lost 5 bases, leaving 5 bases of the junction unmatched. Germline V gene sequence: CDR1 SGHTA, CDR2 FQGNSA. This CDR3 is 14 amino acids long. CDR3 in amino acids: CASSQQTGNYGYTF. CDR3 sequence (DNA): TGTGCCAGCAGCCAACAGACAGGGAACTATGGCTACACCTTC.

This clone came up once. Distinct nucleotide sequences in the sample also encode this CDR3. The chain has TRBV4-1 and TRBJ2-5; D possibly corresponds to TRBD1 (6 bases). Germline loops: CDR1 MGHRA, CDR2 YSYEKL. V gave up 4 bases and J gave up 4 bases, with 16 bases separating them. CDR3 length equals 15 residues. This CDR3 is CASSRSRGSRETQYF. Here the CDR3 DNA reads TGCGCCAGCAGCCGCTCCAGGGGCAGCCGAGAGACCCAGTACTTC.

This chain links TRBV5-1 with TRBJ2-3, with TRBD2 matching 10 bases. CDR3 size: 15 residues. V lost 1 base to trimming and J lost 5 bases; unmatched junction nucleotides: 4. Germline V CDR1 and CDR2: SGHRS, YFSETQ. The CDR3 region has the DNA TGCGCCAGCAGCTTGATAACTAGCGGGAAAGATACGCAGTATTTT. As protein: CASSLITSGKDTQYF.

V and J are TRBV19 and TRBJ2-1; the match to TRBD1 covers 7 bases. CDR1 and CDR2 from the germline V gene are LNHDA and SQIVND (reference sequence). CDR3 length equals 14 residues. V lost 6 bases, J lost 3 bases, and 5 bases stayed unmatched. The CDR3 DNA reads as TGTGCCAGTAGCCCGGGACAGAACTACAATGAGCAGTTCTTC. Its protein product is CASSPGQNYNEQFF.

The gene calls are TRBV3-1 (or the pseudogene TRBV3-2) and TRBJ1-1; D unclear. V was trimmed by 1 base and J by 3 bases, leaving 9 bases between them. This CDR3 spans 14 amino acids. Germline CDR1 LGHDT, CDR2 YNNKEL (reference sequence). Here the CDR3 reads CASSQGEGYTEAFF. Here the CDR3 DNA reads TGTGCCAGCAGCCAAGGGGAGGGCTACACTGAAGCTTTCTTT.

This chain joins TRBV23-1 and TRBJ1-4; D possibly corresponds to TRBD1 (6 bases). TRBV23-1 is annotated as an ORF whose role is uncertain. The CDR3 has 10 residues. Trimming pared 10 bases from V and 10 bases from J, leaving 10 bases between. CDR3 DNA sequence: TGCGCCACTACACAGGGAAAACTGTTTTTT. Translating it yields CATTQGKLFF.

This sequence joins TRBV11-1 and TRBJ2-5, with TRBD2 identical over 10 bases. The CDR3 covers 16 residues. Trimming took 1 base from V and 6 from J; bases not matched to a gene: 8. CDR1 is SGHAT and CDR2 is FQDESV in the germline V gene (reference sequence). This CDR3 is CASSLVPSGSLKTQYF. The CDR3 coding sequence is TGTGCCAGCAGCTTAGTTCCTAGCGGGAGTTTGAAGACCCAGTACTTC.

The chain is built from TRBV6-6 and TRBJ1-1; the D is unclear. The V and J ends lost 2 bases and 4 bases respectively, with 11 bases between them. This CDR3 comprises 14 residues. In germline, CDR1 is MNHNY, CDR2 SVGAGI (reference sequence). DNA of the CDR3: TGTGCCAGCAGTTACCCAGAAGGAGGCACTGAAGCTTTCTTT. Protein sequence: CASSYPEGGTEAFF.

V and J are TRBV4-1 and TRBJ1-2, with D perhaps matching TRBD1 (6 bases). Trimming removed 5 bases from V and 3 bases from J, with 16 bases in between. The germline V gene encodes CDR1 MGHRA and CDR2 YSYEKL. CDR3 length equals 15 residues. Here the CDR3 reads CASSSTGSFHYGYTF. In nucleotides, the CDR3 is TGCGCCAGCAGCTCTACAGGGAGCTTCCACTATGGCTACACCTTC.